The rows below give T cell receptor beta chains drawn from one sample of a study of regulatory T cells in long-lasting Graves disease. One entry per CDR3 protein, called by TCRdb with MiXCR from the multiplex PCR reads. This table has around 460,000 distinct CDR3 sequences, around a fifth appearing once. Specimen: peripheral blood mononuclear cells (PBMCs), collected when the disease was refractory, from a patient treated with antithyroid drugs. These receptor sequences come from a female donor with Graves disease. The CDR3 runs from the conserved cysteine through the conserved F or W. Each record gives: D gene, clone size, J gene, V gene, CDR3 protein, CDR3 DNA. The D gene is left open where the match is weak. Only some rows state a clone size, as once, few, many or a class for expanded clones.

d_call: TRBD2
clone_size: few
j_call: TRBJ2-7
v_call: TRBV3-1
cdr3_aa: CASSRGGIDEQYF
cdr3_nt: TGTGCCAGCAGCCGGGGGGGGATCGACGAGCAGTACTTC

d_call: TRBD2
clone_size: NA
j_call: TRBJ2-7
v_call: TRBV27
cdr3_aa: CASSRGLAGTYEQYF
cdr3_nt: TGTGCCAGCAGTCGAGGACTAGCGGGAACCTACGAGCAGTACTTC

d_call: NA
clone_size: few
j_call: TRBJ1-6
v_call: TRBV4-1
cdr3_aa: CASSQDRGRNSPLHF
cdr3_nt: TGCGCCAGCAGCCAAGATCGGGGTAGGAATTCACCCCTCCACTTT

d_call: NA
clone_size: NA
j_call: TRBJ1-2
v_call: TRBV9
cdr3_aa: CASSVGAQWGVGYTF
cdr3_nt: TGTGCCAGCAGCGTAGGGGCCCAGTGGGGGGTTGGCTACACCTTC

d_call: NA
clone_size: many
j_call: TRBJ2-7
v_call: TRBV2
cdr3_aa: CASSEATRGQTYTYLYEQYF
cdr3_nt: TGTGCCAGCAGTGAAGCGACGAGGGGCCAGACTTACACTTATCTCTACGAGCAGTACTTC

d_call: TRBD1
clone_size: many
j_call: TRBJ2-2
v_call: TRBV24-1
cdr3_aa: CATSEQGAPLLGELFF
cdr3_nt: TGTGCCACCAGTGAGCAGGGGGCACCTCTCCTCGGGGAGCTGTTTTTT

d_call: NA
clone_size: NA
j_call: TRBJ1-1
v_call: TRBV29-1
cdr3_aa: CSVTGSANTEAFF
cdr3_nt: TGCAGCGTTACGGGAAGTGCTAACACTGAAGCTTTCTTT

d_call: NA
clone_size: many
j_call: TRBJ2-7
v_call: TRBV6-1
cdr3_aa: CASSRDTGYEQYF
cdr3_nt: TGTGCCAGCAGTCGGGACACAGGATACGAGCAGTACTTC

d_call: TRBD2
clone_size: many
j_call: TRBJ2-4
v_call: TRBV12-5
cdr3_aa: CASALLAGGRDKNIQYF
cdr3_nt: TGTGCTAGTGCCCTACTAGCGGGAGGGCGGGACAAAAACATTCAGTACTTC

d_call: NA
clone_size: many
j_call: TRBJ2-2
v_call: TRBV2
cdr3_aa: CASSEGQGGELFF
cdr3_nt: TGTGCCAGCAGTGAAGGGCAGGGGGGGGAGCTGTTTTTT

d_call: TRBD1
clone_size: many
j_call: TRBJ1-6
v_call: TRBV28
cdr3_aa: CASSFPPNGDRNSPLHF
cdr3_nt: TGTGCCAGCAGTTTTCCTCCCAACGGGGACAGAAATTCACCCCTCCACTTT

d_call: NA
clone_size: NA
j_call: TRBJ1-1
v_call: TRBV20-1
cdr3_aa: CSAIGRMNTEAFF
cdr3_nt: TGCAGTGCTATAGGCAGAATGAACACTGAAGCTTTCTTT

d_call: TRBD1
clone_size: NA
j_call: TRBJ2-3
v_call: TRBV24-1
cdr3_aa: CATRTQGADTQYF
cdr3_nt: TGTGCCACCAGAACACAGGGGGCAGATACGCAGTATTTT

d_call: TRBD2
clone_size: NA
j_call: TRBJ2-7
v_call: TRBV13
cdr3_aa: CASSYRTSEFSYEQYF
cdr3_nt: TGTGCCAGCAGTTACCGGACTAGCGAATTCTCCTACGAGCAGTACTTC

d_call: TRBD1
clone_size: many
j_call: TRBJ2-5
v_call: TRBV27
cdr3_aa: CASSSQGAGETQYF
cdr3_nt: TGTGCCAGCAGTTCACAGGGGGCCGGGGAGACCCAGTACTTC

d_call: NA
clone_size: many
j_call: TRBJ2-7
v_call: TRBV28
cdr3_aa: CASSFRHRAGGNEQYF
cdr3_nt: TGTGCCAGCAGTTTTAGACACAGGGCCGGCGGGAACGAGCAGTACTTC

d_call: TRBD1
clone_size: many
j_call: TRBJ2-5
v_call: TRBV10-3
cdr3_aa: CAISGQEYQETQYF
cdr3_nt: TGTGCCATCAGCGGACAGGAGTACCAAGAGACCCAGTACTTC

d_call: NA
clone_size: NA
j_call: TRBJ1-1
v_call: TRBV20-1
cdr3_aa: CSANGPSGNTEAFF
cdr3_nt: TGCAGTGCCAACGGCCCCAGTGGGAACACTGAAGCTTTCTTT

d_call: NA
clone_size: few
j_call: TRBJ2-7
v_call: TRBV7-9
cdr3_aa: CASTYGDTKYEQYF
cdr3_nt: TGTGCCAGCACCTACGGGGACACGAAGTACGAGCAGTACTTC

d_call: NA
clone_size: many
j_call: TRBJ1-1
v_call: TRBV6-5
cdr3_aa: CASSYSQGDFTEAFF
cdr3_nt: TGTGCCAGCAGTTACTCACAGGGTGATTTCACTGAAGCTTTCTTT

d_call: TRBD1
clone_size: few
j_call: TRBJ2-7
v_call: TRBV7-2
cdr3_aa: CASLPGQGYEQYF
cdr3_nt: TGTGCCAGTCTCCCGGGACAGGGCTACGAGCAGTACTTC

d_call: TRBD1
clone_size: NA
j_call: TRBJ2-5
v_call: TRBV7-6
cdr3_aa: CASSLVTGAETQYF
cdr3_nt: TGTGCCAGCAGCTTGGTGACAGGGGCTGAGACCCAGTACTTC

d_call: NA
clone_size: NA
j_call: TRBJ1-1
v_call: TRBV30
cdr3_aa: CAWSSRGWAEAFF
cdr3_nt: TGTGCCTGGAGCTCCCGGGGCTGGGCTGAAGCTTTCTTT

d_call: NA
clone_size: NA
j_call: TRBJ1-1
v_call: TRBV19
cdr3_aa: CASSNEINTEAFF
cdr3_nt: TGTGCCAGTAGTAATGAAATCAACACTGAAGCTTTCTTT

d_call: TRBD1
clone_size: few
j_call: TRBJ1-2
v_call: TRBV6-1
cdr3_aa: CASSPGQVRGYGYTF
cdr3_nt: TGTGCCAGCAGTCCAGGACAGGTTCGAGGCTATGGCTACACCTTC

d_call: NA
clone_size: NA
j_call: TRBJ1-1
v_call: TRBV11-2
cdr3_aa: CASSLLGINTEAFF
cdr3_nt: TGTGCCAGCAGCCTCCTTGGGATAAACACTGAAGCTTTCTTT

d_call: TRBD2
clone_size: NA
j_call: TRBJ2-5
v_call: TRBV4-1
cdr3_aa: CASSPQRGGLQETQYF
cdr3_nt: TGCGCCAGCAGCCCTCAGCGGGGGGGCCTCCAAGAGACCCAGTACTTC

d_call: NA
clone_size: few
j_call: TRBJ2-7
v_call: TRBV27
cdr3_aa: CASSLSDRDYEQYF
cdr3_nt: TGTGCCAGCAGTTTATCCGACAGAGACTACGAGCAGTACTTC

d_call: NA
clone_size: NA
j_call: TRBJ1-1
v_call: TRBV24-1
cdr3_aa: CATTATLKQRAQGAFF
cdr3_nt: TGTGCCACGACCGCGACTCTAAAACAGAGGGCGCAAGGAGCTTTCTTT

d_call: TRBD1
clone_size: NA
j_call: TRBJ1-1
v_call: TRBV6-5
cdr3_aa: CASSYSRQGASLNTEAFF
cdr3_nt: TGTGCCAGCAGTTACTCGAGACAGGGGGCCTCATTGAACACTGAAGCTTTCTTT

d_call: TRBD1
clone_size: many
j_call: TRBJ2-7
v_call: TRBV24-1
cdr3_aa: CATSTGTGGYEQYF
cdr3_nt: TGTGCCACCAGTACCGGGACAGGGGGCTACGAGCAGTACTTC

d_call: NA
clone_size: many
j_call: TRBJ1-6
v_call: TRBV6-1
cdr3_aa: CASSEVPGSQNSPLHF
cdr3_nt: TGTGCCAGCAGTGAAGTGCCCGGGTCCCAAAATTCACCCCTCCACTTT

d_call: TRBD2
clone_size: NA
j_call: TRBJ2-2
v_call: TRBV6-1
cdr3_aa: CASSPRGGGNTGELFF
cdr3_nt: TGTGCCAGCAGCCCTCGGGGGGGGGGGAACACCGGGGAGCTGTTTTTT

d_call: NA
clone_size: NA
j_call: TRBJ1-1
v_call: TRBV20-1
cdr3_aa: CSALGGRAEAFF
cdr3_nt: TGCAGTGCCTTAGGGGGTCGGGCTGAAGCTTTCTTT

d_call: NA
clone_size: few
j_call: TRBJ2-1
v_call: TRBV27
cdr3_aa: CASRISGNQGNEQFF
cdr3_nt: TGTGCCAGCAGAATTAGCGGTAACCAAGGCAATGAGCAGTTCTTC

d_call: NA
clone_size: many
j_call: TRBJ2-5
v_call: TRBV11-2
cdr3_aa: CASNPRMGETQYF
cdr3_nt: TGTGCCAGCAACCCGAGGATGGGAGAGACCCAGTACTTC

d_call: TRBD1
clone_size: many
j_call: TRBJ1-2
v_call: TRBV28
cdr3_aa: CASSWDRGRNYGYTF
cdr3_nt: TGTGCCAGCAGCTGGGACAGGGGCCGGAACTATGGCTACACCTTC

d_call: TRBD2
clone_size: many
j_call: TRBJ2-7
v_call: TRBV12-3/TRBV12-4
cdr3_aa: CASSRTSGFYEQYF
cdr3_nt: TGTGCCAGCAGTCGGACTAGCGGGTTCTACGAGCAGTACTTC

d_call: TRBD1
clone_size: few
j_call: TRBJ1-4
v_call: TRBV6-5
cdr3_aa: CASSSTGANNEKLFF
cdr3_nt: TGTGCCAGCAGTTCTACAGGGGCTAATAATGAAAAACTGTTTTTT

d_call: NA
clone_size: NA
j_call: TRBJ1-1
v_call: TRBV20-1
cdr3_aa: CSARDRTEGTTEAFF
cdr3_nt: TGCAGTGCTAGAGATCGGACCGAAGGTACCACTGAAGCTTTCTTT

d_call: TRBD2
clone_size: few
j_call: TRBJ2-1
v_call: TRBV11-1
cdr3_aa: CASSISGNLYNEQFF
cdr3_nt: TGTGCCAGCAGCATTAGCGGGAACCTTTACAATGAGCAGTTCTTC

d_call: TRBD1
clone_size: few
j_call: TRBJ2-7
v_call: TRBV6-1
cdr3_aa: CASTRTPGTGAYEQYF
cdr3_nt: TGTGCCAGCACCAGAACCCCAGGGACAGGGGCATACGAGCAGTACTTC

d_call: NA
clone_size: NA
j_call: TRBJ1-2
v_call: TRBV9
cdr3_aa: CASTLAPTGTRADGYTF
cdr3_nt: TGTGCCAGCACCCTAGCCCCCACAGGGACCAGGGCTGATGGCTACACCTTC

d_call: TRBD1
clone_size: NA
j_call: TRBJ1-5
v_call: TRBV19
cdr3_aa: CASSIQGAAGQPQHF
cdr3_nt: TGTGCCAGTAGTATTCAGGGGGCGGCCGGGCAGCCCCAGCATTTT

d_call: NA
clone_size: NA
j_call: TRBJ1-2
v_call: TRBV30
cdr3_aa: CAWSREDRFGGYTF
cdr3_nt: TGTGCCTGGAGTAGGGAGGACCGCTTCGGGGGCTACACCTTC

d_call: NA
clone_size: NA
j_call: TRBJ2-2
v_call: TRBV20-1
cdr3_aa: CSASRSQAGELFF
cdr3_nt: TGCAGTGCTAGCAGGAGCCAAGCCGGGGAGCTGTTTTTT

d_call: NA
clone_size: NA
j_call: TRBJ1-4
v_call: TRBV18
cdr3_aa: CASGRGLNEKLFF
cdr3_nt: TGTGCCAGCGGACGGGGGCTTAATGAAAAACTGTTTTTT